This TCR beta chain emerged from a study of blood T cell repertoires in COVID-19. Study-level information: Both acute and convalescent COVID-19 samples were obtained from the United States, Italy and Spain.

Original data processing: Estimated nucleated cell counts came from reference gene primer amplification. Only in-frame clones appear in the TCRdb table, and some are missing; sequencing was by immunoSEQ multiplex PCR. V and J calls and clone size follow that table, whereas D and trimming were derived from the DNA. The table has about 200,000 clones, about 85% seen once. Germline V lookup: CDR1 SGHAT, CDR2 FQNNGV. Germline trimming cut 4 bases from V and 4 bases from J; bases unmatched to any gene: 13. This CDR3 has 17 amino acids. Sequenced sample: peripheral blood. The TCR was taken from a man aged 55-75 years with active or convalescent COVID-19. This chain uses TRBV11-2 with TRBJ2-3; 8 bases agree with TRBD2. DNA of the CDR3: TGTGCCAGCAGCTCTCGGGAGGGGTGGAGCACGCCAGATACGCAGTATTTT. This encodes CASSSREGWSTPDTQYF.